This T cell receptor (beta chain) came from a study of T-cell reconstitution after alpha-beta-depleted transplantation in children. The CDR3 has 14 residues. Germline V gene data show CDR1 as SGHRS and CDR2 as YFSETQ. The V end was cut by 3 bases, the J end by 4 bases, with 12 bases between. Unique molecular identifiers featured in how the TCRbeta library was prepared. TCRdb processed the PCR reads anew with MiXCR; each CDR3 protein has one entry. The sample has around 680,000 distinct CDR3 sequences, about 15% seen once. The sample in question was PBMCs from the stem cell graft donor, obtained from the stem cell graft. The chain has TRBV5-1 and TRBJ2-3; D gene unclear. The source is a human donor who donated a stem cell graft to a child with acute myeloid leukemia. The CDR3 nucleotides read TGCGCCAGCAGCTCAGAGAAGTCACCAGATACGCAGTATTTT. Its protein is CASSSEKSPDTQYF.